These 27 T cell receptor beta chains originate from one sample sequenced in a study of human T cells and chemical hapten exposure. The authors' total RNA extraction used unfractionated whole blood. Attachment of unique molecular identifiers to individual cDNA molecules was performed in the library. MiXCR, applied by TCRdb to the reads, yields one record per CDR3 protein. The top ten clones hold 1.3% to 1.5% of a sample with about 120,000 distinct CDR3 sequences, 8.5% of them seen once. Sequenced input: whole blood. These receptors all stem from a human donor in good health. Some clones in this sample may be carry-over from other donors' samples.

This chain joins TRBV4-3 and TRBJ2-1; tentative D call: TRBD2 (5 bases). Trimming took off 0 bases at V and 0 bases at J, with 12 bases between the two ends. CDR3 length equals 17 residues. Germline CDR1 is LGHNA and CDR2 is YSLEER. CDR3 residues: CASSQDFPGSSYNEQFF. The DNA of the CDR3 is TGCGCCAGCAGCCAAGATTTTCCGGGGAGCTCCTACAATGAGCAGTTCTTC.

The V call is TRBV12-3 or TRBV12-4, the J call TRBJ2-3, with 10 bases that match TRBD1. CDR3 length equals 15 residues. The V and J ends lost 3 bases and 4 bases, in that order; junction bases with no gene match: 4. CDR3 coding DNA: TGTGCCAGCAGTTTCCGGGACAGGGGTGCAGATACGCAGTATTTT. Protein product: CASSFRDRGADTQYF.

This clonotype was picked up a small number of times. The chain is built from TRBV20-1 and TRBJ2-7; D is tentatively TRBD1 or TRBD2 (5 bases each). Germline CDR1 reads DFQATT; CDR2 reads SNEGSKA (reference sequence). Deletions cut 5 bases from V and 9 bases from J, with 11 bases between. The CDR3 runs 10 residues. The CDR3 protein is CSAERGGQYF. The DNA for the CDR3 is TGCAGTGCTGAACGTGGGGGGCAGTACTTC.

This clonotype was detected a few times. The chain couples TRBV2 to TRBJ1-5, with D unresolved. There are 15 residues in the CDR3. Germline V lookup: CDR1 SNHLY, CDR2 FYNNEI. Between the trimmed V and J ends, which lost 7 bases and 1 base, there was a span of 14 bases. For the CDR3, the DNA is TGTGCCAGCAAGCTAGGGCAGTCGAGCAATCAGCCCCAGCATTTT. Protein sequence: CASKLGQSSNQPQHF.

Only one count was recorded for this clonotype. This may come from a read error, since a much larger clone is one base off. The chain couples TRBV20-1 to TRBJ2-7; 8 bases are shared with TRBD2. The CDR3 length is 16 residues. In germline, CDR1 is DFQATT, CDR2 SNEGSKA (reference sequence). The CDR3 is CSTRDPQREISNEQYF. The DNA of the CDR3 is TGCAGTACTAGAGATCCCCAGCGGGAGATCTCTAACGAGCAGTACTTC.

This clonotype was seen only a few times. The V and J genes are TRBV10-3 and TRBJ1-5; D uncertain. The CDR3 extends over 14 amino acids. V was trimmed by 11 bases and J by 3 bases, leaving 17 bases between them. The germline CDR1 and CDR2 sequences are ENHRY and SYGVKD. CDR3 in amino acids: CAAGEAADNQPQHF. As DNA, the CDR3 is TGTGCCGCCGGGGAGGCAGCTGACAATCAGCCCCAGCATTTT.

This clonotype came up a few times. The CDR3 region is CAWTLLSGTGGRGYGYTF. The CDR3 DNA sequence: TGTGCCTGGACCCTCCTGTCCGGGACAGGGGGTAGAGGGTATGGCTACACCTTC. The chain couples TRBV30 to TRBJ1-2; 11 bases agree with TRBD1. The CDR3 sequence is 18 residues long. Trimming at V came to 4 bases and at J to 5 bases, leaving 18 bases not matched to a gene. Per the germline V gene, CDR1 is GTSNPN and CDR2 is SVGIG (reference sequence).

The sample holds many counts of this clonotype. The chain has TRBV21-1 and TRBJ2-3; the table calls TRBD2, which could not be checked here. TRBV21-1 is deemed a pseudogene. The CDR3 contains 17 residues. CDR3 loop: CASSKEREGRDTDTQYF. As DNA, the CDR3 is TGTGCCAGCAGCAAGGAGCGGGAGGGCCGGGACACAGATACGCAGTATTTT.

The chain carries TRBV6-1 and TRBJ2-3; 9 bases agree with TRBD2. The CDR3 spans 15 residues. Germline V gene lookup returns CDR1 MNHNS and CDR2 SASEGT. V lost 7 bases, J lost 4 bases, and 9 bases stayed unmatched. In DNA, the CDR3 is TGTGCCAGCAAGGTGGGACTAGCTGCCCCAGATACGCAGTATTTT. It is translated as CASKVGLAAPDTQYF.

V is TRBV29-1 and J is TRBJ2-3; D remains unclear. The CDR3 contains 13 residues. Germline CDR1 reads SQVTM; CDR2 reads ANQGSEA. Trimming stripped 3 bases from V and 0 bases from J, with 7 bases between. The CDR3 DNA is TGCAGCGTTGAGTCCGTTAGCACAGATACGCAGTATTTT. Translating gives CSVESVSTDTQYF.

This clonotype was observed many times. V is TRBV20-1 and J is TRBJ2-7; 8 bases match TRBD1. The ends lost 3 bases at V and 5 bases at J; junction bases unmatched: 12. Germline lookup yields CDR1 DFQATT and CDR2 SNEGSKA (reference sequence). This CDR3 region has 15 residues. The CDR3 loop reads CSARVLGQGRHEQYF. The CDR3 DNA reads TGCAGTGCTAGGGTGTTAGGACAGGGTCGTCACGAGCAGTACTTC.

This clonotype has just a few counts. J is TRBJ1-1 and V is TRBV11-2; D possibly corresponds to TRBD1 (6 bases). V gave up 6 bases and J gave up 6 bases, with 11 bases separating them. Per germline, CDR1 SGHAT and CDR2 FQNNGV. The CDR3 has 12 residues. In DNA, the CDR3 is TGTGCCAGCAGTTTCTCAGGGGCTGAAGCTTTCTTT. Protein: CASSFSGAEAFF.

The chain joins TRBV12-5 to TRBJ2-1; D is unresolved. The CDR3 covers 12 residues. The germline V gene encodes CDR1 LGHNT and CDR2 FRNRAP. The ends were cut back, 5 bases at V and 9 bases at J, with 11 bases in the middle. As DNA, the CDR3 is TGTGCTAGTGGTCCCAACCTAATTGAGCAGTTCTTC. Protein sequence: CASGPNLIEQFF.

J is TRBJ2-7 and V is TRBV12-3 or TRBV12-4, with a weak D call TRBD1 (6 bases). V was trimmed by 6 bases and J by 2 bases, leaving 20 bases between them. The CDR3 consists of 16 residues. This CDR3 is CASRPDLQGFPYEQYF. The DNA of the CDR3 is TGTGCCAGCAGACCGGACCTACAGGGTTTCCCCTACGAGCAGTACTTC.

Many counts were recorded for this clonotype. The rearrangement uses TRBV7-6 and TRBJ1-3; the D gene is possibly TRBD1 (6 bases). The CDR3 is 16 residues long. V lost 1 base, J lost 0 bases, and 10 bases lay in between. Germline CDR1 SGHVS, CDR2 FNYEAQ. CDR3 in DNA: TGTGCCAGCAGCTTAGGGACAGCCGACTCTGGAAACACCATATATTTT. As protein: CASSLGTADSGNTIYF.

The chain has TRBV6-1 and TRBJ1-6, with TRBD1 as a possible D gene (6 bases). Germline CDR1 is MNHNS and CDR2 is SASEGT. Trimming shortened V by 5 bases and J by 8 bases, and 16 bases separated the two germline ends. The CDR3 consists of 15 residues. This chain's CDR3 is CASSSGGLRDSPLHF. CDR3 nucleotide sequence: TGTGCCAGCAGTAGCGGGGGGCTTCGCGATTCACCCCTCCACTTT.

This clonotype was counted between two and nine times. This chain uses TRBV20-1 with TRBJ2-5; tentative D call: TRBD2 (5 bases). Germline lookup yields CDR1 DFQATT and CDR2 SNEGSKA (reference sequence). This CDR3 comprises 11 residues. The V and J ends lost 4 bases and 7 bases respectively, with 10 bases between them. The CDR3 sequence is CSATDWWTQYF. The CDR3 region has the DNA TGCAGTGCTACGGACTGGTGGACCCAGTACTTC.

This clonotype turned up a few times. The chain couples TRBV5-1 to TRBJ2-7, with a tentative D call TRBD2 (6 bases). CDR1 SGHRS and CDR2 YFSETQ come from the germline V gene. CDR3 length: 14 amino acids. V dropped 0 bases and J dropped 5 bases, with 12 bases sitting between them. Written as DNA, the CDR3 is TGCGCCAGCAGCTTGGGGCAGGGAGGCGACGAGCAGTACTTC. Residues: CASSLGQGGDEQYF.

The rearrangement uses TRBV10-3 and TRBJ2-7; 7 nucleotides agree with TRBD1. This CDR3 is 14 amino acids long. Trimming at V came to 2 bases and at J to 5 bases, leaving 6 bases not matched to a gene. The V gene's germline CDR1 is ENHRY and CDR2 SYGVKD. This CDR3 is CAISETGESDEQYF. In DNA, the CDR3 is TGTGCCATCAGTGAGACAGGGGAGTCCGACGAGCAGTACTTC.

This clonotype was seen more than once but under ten times. The chain is built from TRBV2 and TRBJ2-7; D not resolved. The CDR3 runs 11 residues. Trimming took 7 bases from V and 2 from J, leaving 6 bases between them. Germline CDR1 reads SNHLY; CDR2 reads FYNNEI. CDR3 protein: CASILTYEQYF. CDR3 DNA: TGTGCCAGCATTCTCACCTACGAGCAGTACTTC. Complete variable domain (other parts from reference TRBV2 and TRBJ2-7): EPEVTQTPSHQVTQMGQEVILRCVPISNHLYFYWYRQILGQKVEFLVSFYNNEISEKSEIFDDQFSVERPDGSNFTLKIRSTKLEDSAMYFCASILTYEQYFGPGTRLTVT.

The chain recombines TRBV6-1 with TRBJ2-1; D call uncertain. The V end lost 6 bases, the J end lost 15 bases, and 18 bases lay between the germline ends. From germline, CDR1 is MNHNS and CDR2 SASEGT. The CDR3 has 12 amino acids. CDR3: CASRLLTYQPFF. CDR3 nucleotide sequence: TGTGCCAGCAGGCTCTTGACTTATCAGCCGTTCTTC.

The chain carries TRBV29-1 and TRBJ2-3; TRBD2 agrees at 8 bases. CDR1 SQVTM and CDR2 ANQGSEA come from the germline V gene. CDR3 length: 15 residues. Unmatched junction bases numbered 11, after V lost 5 bases and J lost 4 bases. For the CDR3, the DNA is TGCAGCGTTCGCCCAGCGGGGGCATTTGCAGATACGCAGTATTTT. This codes for CSVRPAGAFADTQYF.

This clonotype was observed many times. This chain links TRBV10-3 with TRBJ1-1, with D tentatively TRBD1 (6 bases). Germline values: CDR1 ENHRY, CDR2 SYGVKD. The CDR3 has 15 amino acids. Deletions cut 3 bases from V and 1 base from J, with 12 bases between. The CDR3 sequence is CAISDSTGTNTEAFF. The CDR3 nucleotides are TGTGCCATCAGTGACTCAACAGGGACGAACACTGAAGCTTTCTTT.

The rearrangement links TRBV2 to TRBJ2-3, with a weak D call TRBD1 (6 bases). Germline CDR1 SNHLY, CDR2 FYNNEI. Between the trimmed V and J ends, which lost 7 bases and 2 bases, there was a span of 13 bases. This CDR3 contains 14 residues. CDR3 nucleotides: TGTGCCAGCACCGGGACAACAATCACAGATACGCAGTATTTT. Translating it yields CASTGTTITDTQYF.

This clonotype was detected a few times. The chain carries TRBV4-1 and TRBJ1-1, with a possible D match to TRBD1 (5 bases). The CDR3 extends over 15 amino acids. V lost 3 bases and J 4 bases, leaving 15 bases between the germline ends. CDR1 is MGHRA, CDR2 YSYEKL, per germline. The CDR3 DNA follows: TGCGCCAGCAGCCACCGGGACCCTAGGGGCACTGAAGCTTTCTTT. Translated: CASSHRDPRGTEAFF.

Worth noting for this clonotype: A read error may explain this, as a much larger clone is one base away. The V and J genes are TRBV7-2 and TRBJ1-6; TRBD1 aligns across 7 bases. In germline, CDR1 is SGHTA, CDR2 FQGNSA. This CDR3 spans 15 amino acids. CDR3 region: CASSLGQGGNSPLYF. CDR3 DNA: TGTGCCAGCAGCTTAGGACAGGGCGGTAATTCACCCCTCTACTTT.

This clonotype was seen at least ten times. The chain has TRBV11-1 and TRBJ2-1, with 13 bases fitting TRBD2. This CDR3 has 17 amino acids. With 6 bases clipped from V and 1 base from J, the junction kept 6 bases outside the gene matches. Germline lookup yields CDR1 SGHAT and CDR2 FQDESV (reference sequence). The CDR3 nucleotides are TGTGCCAGCAGTTTAACTAGCGGGAGGGCGTCCTACAATGAGCAGTTCTTC. Amino acids: CASSLTSGRASYNEQFF.